This TCR beta chain emerged from a study of blood T cell repertoires in COVID-19. Some clones are missing from TCRdb's copy, which holds only in-frame ones; the method was immunoSEQ multiplex PCR. The table has some 160,000 clones, 80% seen once. Unmatched junction bases numbered 4, after V lost 7 bases and J lost 4 bases. Germline-derived CDR1 and CDR2 are LGHDT and YNNKEL (reference sequence). This CDR3 spans 14 amino acids. The TCR comes from a man aged 70-80 years with active or convalescent COVID-19. Sequencing was done on a sample of peripheral blood. The chain recombines TRBV3-1 (or the pseudogene TRBV3-2) with TRBJ2-1; 10 nucleotides align to TRBD2. The CDR3 protein is CASTKTSGYNEQFF. CDR3 DNA: TGTGCCAGCACCAAGACTAGCGGGTACAATGAGCAGTTCTTC.